The clone carrying this T cell receptor beta chain showed up many times. Its target is unknown. The data derive from a study of identical twins. Overall study results and limits: Out-of-frame alpha sequences common to twins exhibited a surplus of low generation probability.

TCRdb recomputed calls from the 5' RACE reads with MiXCR, one row per CDR3 protein. This sample has roughly 250,000 distinct CDR3 sequences, with approximately 6.8% found just once. J lost 12 bases, V lost 1 base, and 11 bases had no gene match. The CDR3 extends over 13 amino acids. Germline CDR1 and CDR2: DFQATT and SNEGSKA (reference sequence). The same data also went into a second study, on yellow fever vaccine responses in identical twins.

The chain links TRBV20-1 to TRBJ2-7; 8 bases are a match to TRBD1. The sample consisted of CD8+ T cells sorted from blood. The clonotype comes from a woman under 30 in good health. This CDR3 is CSARAGGQVMSYV. CDR3 nucleotides: TGCAGTGCTAGAGCCGGGGGACAGGTAATGTCGTACGTC.